This TCR beta chain was sequenced for a study of T cell responses to AZD1222 COVID-19 vaccine (dated by TCRdb to the early 2020s). About the study as a whole: TCR sequencing was performed for about 250 trial participants, of whom about 200 were given two doses of AZD1222 and about 25 were given two doses of MenACWY control vaccine. Enrollment into the trials was organized by age into subgroups of 18-55, 56-69 and 70-plus years, and those subgroups contained roughly 150, 30 and 60 TCR-sequenced participants, respectively. The investigation overall reported the following: Conclusions about previously exposed vaccinees are limited, since just five to seven AZD1222 recipients were seropositive for SARS-CoV-2 at baseline. Participants were mostly white British, with more females than males. The authors suggested clonal diversity may have been underestimated. Spike-specific TCR breadth and depth rose significantly after two AZD1222 doses compared with day 0 and with MenACWY recipients. Because no samples from the day 14 peak response were available, repertoires could be characterized only after the peak T cell response. The 56-69-year group was small, and its depth increase did not reach significance, likely because of low power. The vaccine-associated CD4 TCRs covered the entire spike protein, and the dominant responses fell in regions 160-218 and 743-854. Epitopes outside the regions mutated in the B.1.351 and B.1.1.7 variants were reportedly recognized by nearly half of the unique spike-specific TCRs.

The label giving this sample's time point can be read as: about 28 days (+/-7) after the second vaccine dose. AZD1222 recipients with second doses at about 4 weeks or about 12 weeks were pooled, because spike-specific TCR depth and breadth did not differ between schedules. Vaccinee samples were obtained from the UK trials COV001 and COV002, which included a single-blind randomized controlled phase 2/3 trial of AZD1222 (ChAdOx1 nCoV-19) in healthy adults. For TCRbeta chain sequencing, PBMC samples were collected from trial participants at day 0 and at day 28 after the second dose. Concerning this clone itself: It has no known antigen specificity. No much larger clone exists at a distance of one base, and base qualities are not known.

The CDR3 regions of human TCRbeta chains were analyzed by immunosequencing. Processing in the source paper ran as follows. Repertoire TCRs were checked for matches against a reference library of SARS-CoV-2-specific TCRs that had been generated using the MIRA antigen-specificity platform. Breadth was defined as the fraction of unique TCRs that were SARS-CoV-2-associated, and depth was defined as the fraction of total T cells that were SARS-CoV-2-associated. Using the MIRA data, each spike-specific TCR was mapped to the spike region that the TCR reacts to and placed in a CD4 or CD8 class. Log10-transformed breadth and depth values were compared by one-way ANOVA with Sidak's multiple comparisons tests. TCRdb re-hosts the immuneACCESS table, in-frame sequences only. Its copies lack some clones; in the studies checked, an unresolved V gene accounts for under half of them, and the cause for the rest is not known. V, J and clone size derive from that table, while D and trimming were established from the DNA sequence. This sample is represented by fewer than 95,000 clones; roughly 90% of them were singletons. The top ten hold around 5.5% of the sample.

The input for sequencing was peripheral blood, taken 28 days after the second AZD1222 dose. This receptor was identified in an adult who received the AZD1222 COVID-19 vaccine.

This receptor carries the CDR3 CASSLLGPNNSPLHF. The DNA is TGTGCCAGCAGCTTATTAGGACCAAATAATTCACCCCTCCACTTT. The sequence is built from TRBV13 and TRBJ1-6; the D gene cannot be resolved reliably. Deletion took 2 bases off V and 5 bases off J, with a span of 10 bases between the germline ends. Measured from the cysteine to the phenylalanine, the CDR3 is 15 residues long. Only CDR3 DNA is held: 45 bases, read in frame from base 1. Sequences PRHDT (CDR1) and FYEKMQ (CDR2) are obtained from the germline V gene (reference sequence).